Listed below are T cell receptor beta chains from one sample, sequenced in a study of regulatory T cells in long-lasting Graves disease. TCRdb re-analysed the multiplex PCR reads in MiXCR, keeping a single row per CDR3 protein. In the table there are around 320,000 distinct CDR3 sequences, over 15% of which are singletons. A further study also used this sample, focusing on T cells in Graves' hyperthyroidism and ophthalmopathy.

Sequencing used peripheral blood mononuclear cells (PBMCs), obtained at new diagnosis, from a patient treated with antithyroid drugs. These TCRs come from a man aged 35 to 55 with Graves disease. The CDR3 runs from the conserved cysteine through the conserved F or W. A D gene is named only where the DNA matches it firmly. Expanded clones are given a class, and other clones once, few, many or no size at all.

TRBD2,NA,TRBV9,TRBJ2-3,CASSDSSGGAGDTQYF,TGTGCCAGCAGTGACTCTAGCGGGGGGGCCGGAGATACGCAGTATTTT
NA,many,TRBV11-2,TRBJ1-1,CASSLIGQRRTEAFF,TGTGCCAGCAGCTTAATAGGGCAACGGCGGACTGAAGCTTTCTTT
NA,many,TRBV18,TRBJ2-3,CASSYGIAGTDTQYF,TGTGCCAGCTCCTACGGCATAGCGGGCACAGATACGCAGTATTTT
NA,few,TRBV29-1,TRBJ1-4,CSVTLATNEKLFF,TGCAGCGTTACCCTTGCAACTAATGAAAAACTGTTTTTT
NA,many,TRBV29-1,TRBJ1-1,CSVEDQLNTEAFF,TGCAGCGTTGAAGATCAACTGAACACTGAAGCTTTCTTT
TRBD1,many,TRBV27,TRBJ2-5,CASTGQSGETQYF,TGTGCCAGCACGGGACAGTCTGGGGAGACCCAGTACTTC
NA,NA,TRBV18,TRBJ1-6,CASSPDAGYHSPLHF,TGTGCCAGCTCACCAGATGCCGGGTATCATTCACCCCTCCACTTT
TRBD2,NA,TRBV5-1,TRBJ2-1,CASSWGSGGYNEQFF,TGCGCCAGCAGCTGGGGTAGCGGGGGATACAATGAGCAGTTCTTC
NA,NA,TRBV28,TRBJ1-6,CASSSADYSPLHF,TGTGCCAGCAGTTCCGCAGATTATTCACCCCTCCACTTT
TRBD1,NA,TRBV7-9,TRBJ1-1,CAIHRTGGTEAFF,TGTGCCATTCATCGGACAGGGGGAACTGAAGCTTTCTTT
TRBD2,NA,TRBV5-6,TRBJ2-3,CASSSPTSDPGTQYF,TGTGCCAGCAGCTCTCCGACTAGCGACCCGGGTACGCAGTATTTT
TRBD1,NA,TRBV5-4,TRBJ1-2,CASSRGQGSDGYTF,TGTGCCAGCAGCCGGGGACAGGGTTCGGATGGCTACACCTTC
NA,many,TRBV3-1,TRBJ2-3,CASSHSTFTDTQYF,TGTGCCAGCAGCCATTCGACTTTCACAGATACGCAGTATTTT
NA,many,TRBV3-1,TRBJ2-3,CASSQEGLATQYF,TGTGCCAGCAGCCAAGAGGGACTGGCTACGCAGTATTTT
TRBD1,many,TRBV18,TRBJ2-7,CASSPLPAGGSEQYF,TGTGCCAGCTCACCACTCCCGGCAGGGGGAAGCGAGCAGTACTTC
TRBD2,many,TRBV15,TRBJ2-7,CATSRAAGEYEQYF,TGTGCCACCAGCAGAGCTGCGGGGGAATACGAGCAGTACTTC
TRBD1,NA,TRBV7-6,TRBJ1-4,CASSLTTGDEKLFF,TGTGCCAGCAGCTTAACGACAGGGGATGAAAAACTGTTTTTT
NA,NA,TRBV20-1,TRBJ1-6,CSARPGDSPLHF,TGCAGTGCTAGGCCGGGGGATTCACCCCTCCACTTT
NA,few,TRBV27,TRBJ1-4,CASSLNGAGLRDEKLFF,TGTGCCAGCAGTTTAAACGGGGCAGGACTTCGGGATGAAAAACTGTTTTTT
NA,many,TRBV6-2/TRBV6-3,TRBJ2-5,CASSFDSRQETQYF,TGTGCCAGCAGTTTCGACAGCCGCCAAGAGACCCAGTACTTC
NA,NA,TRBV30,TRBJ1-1,CAWSVRRGTEAFF,TGTGCCTGGAGTGTACGGAGGGGCACTGAAGCTTTCTTT
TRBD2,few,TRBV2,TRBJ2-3,CASSVWSSGGDRTDTQYF,TGTGCCAGCAGTGTGTGGAGTAGCGGGGGGGATCGCACAGATACGCAGTATTTT
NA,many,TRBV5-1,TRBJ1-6,CASSLNGVEASPLHF,TGCGCCAGCAGCTTGAACGGGGTCGAGGCTTCACCCCTCCACTTT
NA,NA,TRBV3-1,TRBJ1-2,CASSQDLAGGGYTF,TGTGCCAGCAGCCAAGATCTGGCAGGAGGTGGCTACACCTTC
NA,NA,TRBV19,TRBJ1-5,CASRRRSGQPQHF,TGTGCCAGCCGAAGGAGGTCGGGCCAGCCCCAGCATTTT
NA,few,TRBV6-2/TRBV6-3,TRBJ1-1,CASSYRGGFTEAFF,TGTGCCAGCAGTTACAGGGGAGGTTTCACTGAAGCTTTCTTT
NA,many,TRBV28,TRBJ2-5,CASSFRGRGETQYF,TGTGCCAGCAGTTTCCGGGGGCGCGGTGAGACCCAGTACTTC
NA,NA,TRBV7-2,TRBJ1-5,CASSLDRGAHQPQHF,TGTGCCAGCAGCTTAGATAGGGGCGCTCATCAGCCCCAGCATTTT
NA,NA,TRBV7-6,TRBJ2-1,CASSFEGRGGIHEQFF,TGTGCCAGCAGCTTCGAAGGGCGCGGAGGTATACATGAGCAGTTCTTC
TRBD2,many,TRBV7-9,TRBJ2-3,CASRLAGADTQYF,TGTGCCAGCAGGCTAGCGGGGGCAGATACGCAGTATTTT
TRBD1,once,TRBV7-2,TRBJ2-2,CASTPVRGPNTGELFF,TGTGCCAGCACCCCAGTTAGGGGGCCGAACACCGGGGAGCTGTTTTTT
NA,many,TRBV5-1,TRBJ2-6,CASSLRDTSGANVLTF,TGCGCCAGCAGCTTGCGGGACACCTCTGGGGCCAACGTCCTGACTTTC
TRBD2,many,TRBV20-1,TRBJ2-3,CSARDLGAGGITDTQYF,TGCAGTGCTAGAGATCTTGGAGCGGGGGGGATCACAGATACGCAGTATTTT
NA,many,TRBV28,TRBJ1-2,CASSSGQNYGYTF,TGTGCCAGCAGTTCCGGACAGAACTATGGCTACACCTTC
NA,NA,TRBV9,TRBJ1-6,CASSVGGQKSPLHF,TGTGCCAGCAGCGTCGGGGGGCAAAAATCACCCCTCCACTTT
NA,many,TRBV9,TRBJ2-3,CASSVKQGLLSTDTQYF,TGTGCCAGCAGCGTAAAACAGGGCCTATTGAGCACAGATACGCAGTATTTT
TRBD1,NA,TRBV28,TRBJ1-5,CASTLDRAGPQHF,TGTGCCAGCACCCTGGACAGGGCAGGGCCCCAGCATTTT
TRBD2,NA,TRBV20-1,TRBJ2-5,CSAIAGGPETQYF,TGCAGTGCCATAGCGGGGGGGCCTGAGACCCAGTACTTC
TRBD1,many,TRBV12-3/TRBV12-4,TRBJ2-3,CASSVDRVDTQYF,TGTGCCAGCAGTGTAGACAGGGTAGATACGCAGTATTTT
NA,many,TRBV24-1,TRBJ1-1,CATSGDGSSTKTFF,TGTGCCACCAGTGGAGACGGTTCCTCGACGAAAACTTTCTTT
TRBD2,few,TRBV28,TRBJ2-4,CASSPTSGGRWSIQYF,TGTGCCAGCAGTCCGACTAGCGGGGGGCGATGGAGCATTCAGTACTTC